The clone carrying this TCR beta chain has at least ten counts. Its target is unknown. The CDR3 covers 14 residues. V was shortened by 4 bases and J by 2 bases, with 12 bases between the two germline ends. The V gene's germline CDR1 is SGHRS and CDR2 YFSETQ. Via MiXCR, TCRdb re-called the 5' RACE reads, giving one row per CDR3 protein. The sample has 40,000 to 65,000 distinct CDR3 sequences; around 26% are singletons. Overall study findings and caveats: Larger-cohort validation covered only one TCR beta V-J rearrangement.

This clonotype was sampled from a female donor with breast cancer. The genes are TRBV5-1 and TRBJ1-2, with unresolved D. Sequencing was done on a sample of tumor-infiltrating naive CD4+ T cells sorted from the breast tumor. Subset reported: naive CD4+ T cells, CD4+CD45RA+CD25-. The DNA for the CDR3 is TGCGCCAGCAGCCCCAGTCCAGGAAACTATGGCTACACCTTC. Protein product: CASSPSPGNYGYTF.